This TCR beta chain comes out of a study of T cell changes during pregnancy in multiple sclerosis. This CDR3 has 15 residues. The V gene's germline CDR1 is SGHDT and CDR2 YYEEEE. V shed 2 bases, J shed 4 bases, and the junction held 5 bases outside the gene matches. Assay: immunoSEQ multiplex PCR; the TCRdb copy retains only in-frame clones and omits some. The sample has tens of thousands of clones, 91% seen once. V is TRBV5-6 and J is TRBJ2-1; 8 bases map to TRBD2. The TCR sequence derives from a female donor with multiple sclerosis, enrolled in a pregnancy study. The material sequenced was CD8+ T cells from peripheral blood mononuclear cells, taken in the second trimester of pregnancy. This chain's CDR3 is CASSFGGAPYNEQFF. The DNA for the CDR3 is TGTGCCAGCAGCTTCGGGGGGGCCCCTTACAATGAGCAGTTCTTC.